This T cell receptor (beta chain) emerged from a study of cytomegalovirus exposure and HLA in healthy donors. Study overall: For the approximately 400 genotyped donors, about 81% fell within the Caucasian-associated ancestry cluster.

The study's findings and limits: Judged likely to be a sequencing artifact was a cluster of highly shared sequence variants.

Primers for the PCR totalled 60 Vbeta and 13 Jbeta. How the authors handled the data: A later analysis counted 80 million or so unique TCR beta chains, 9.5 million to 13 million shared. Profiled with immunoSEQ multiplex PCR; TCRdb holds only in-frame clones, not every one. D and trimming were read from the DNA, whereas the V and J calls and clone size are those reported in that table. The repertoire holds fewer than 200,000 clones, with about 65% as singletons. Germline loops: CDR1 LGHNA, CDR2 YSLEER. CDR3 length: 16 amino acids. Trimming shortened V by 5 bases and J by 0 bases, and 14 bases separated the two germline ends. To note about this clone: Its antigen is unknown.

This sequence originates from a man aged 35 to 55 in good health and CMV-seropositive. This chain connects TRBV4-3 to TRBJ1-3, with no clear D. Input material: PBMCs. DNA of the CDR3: TGCGCCAGCAGCGGTCGGGGTAGCCACTCTGGAAACACCATATATTTT. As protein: CASSGRGSHSGNTIYF.